A single sample gave rise to the 15 T cell receptor beta chains below, sequenced in a study of cytomegalovirus exposure and HLA in healthy donors. Use of 60 Vbeta and 13 Jbeta primers characterized the PCR. Some clones are missing from TCRdb's copy, which holds only in-frame ones; the method was immunoSEQ multiplex PCR. The table records roughly 160,000 clones, more than 80% of them present only once. The sample comprised PBMCs. The receptors stem from a woman aged 45 to 65 in good health and CMV-seronegative.

CDR3 amino acids: CASSLPGQGYTF. The CDR3 DNA follows: TGTGCCAGCAGTTTACCTGGGCAGGGCTACACCTTC. The chain carries TRBV28 and TRBJ1-2; D gene unclear. Germline CDR1 and CDR2: MDHEN and SYDVKM. The CDR3 extends over 12 amino acids. Trimming shortened V by 2 bases and J by 8 bases, and 9 bases separated the two germline ends.

This clone was picked up a small number of times. The rearrangement joins TRBV2 to TRBJ2-3, with TRBD2 identical over 8 bases. The V gene end was trimmed by 6 bases and the J gene end by 0 bases; junction bases not matched to a gene: 14. The V gene's germline CDR1 is SNHLY and CDR2 FYNNEI. CDR3 length equals 18 residues. CDR3 residues: CASRPRSGGVPSTDTQYF. The CDR3, as DNA: TGTGCCAGCAGGCCTAGGAGCGGGGGTGTACCTAGCACAGATACGCAGTATTTT.

The CDR3 DNA follows: TGTGCCTGGAGTGTACTAGGGAGCGGCGAGCAGTACTTC. Protein product: CAWSVLGSGEQYF. The chain has TRBV30 and TRBJ2-7, with D perhaps TRBD2 (5 bases). The CDR3 totals 13 residues. Germline V gene sequence: CDR1 GTSNPN, CDR2 SVGIG (reference sequence). The V end was cut by 0 bases, the J end by 6 bases, with 12 bases between.

As regards this clone: The same CDR3 arises from other DNA sequences in this sample as well. The V and J genes are TRBV5-1 and TRBJ1-2, with D maybe TRBD1 (5 bases). V lost 4 bases and J lost 1, with 8 bases in between. Germline V lookup: CDR1 SGHRS, CDR2 YFSETQ. CDR3 length equals 13 residues. The CDR3 region has the DNA TGCGCCAGCAGCCTTGACAGTAACTATGGCTACACCTTC. It specifies CASSLDSNYGYTF.

The chain employs TRBV6-5 and TRBJ1-5; TRBD1 agrees at 8 bases. CDR3 length: 15 amino acids. Losses at the gene ends were 4 bases for V and 3 bases for J; bases not matched to a gene: 5. CDR1 is MNHEY, CDR2 SVGAGI, per germline. The CDR3 loop is CASSFGQGVNQPQHF. CDR3 DNA sequence: TGTGCCAGCAGTTTCGGACAGGGAGTCAATCAGCCCCAGCATTTT.

The chain employs TRBV2 and TRBJ2-1, with D maybe TRBD2 (5 bases). V lost 0 bases and J lost 11, with 14 bases in between. Germline-derived CDR1 and CDR2 are SNHLY and FYNNEI. The CDR3 extends over 14 amino acids. CDR3 nucleotide sequence: TGTGCCAGCAGTGAAGCGCTTCGGGGAACACAGCAGTTCTTC. As protein: CASSEALRGTQQFF.

This clone appeared a single time. V and J are TRBV19 and TRBJ1-1; TRBD1 matches 7 bases. Germline lookup yields CDR1 LNHDA and CDR2 SQIVND (reference sequence). Unmatched junction bases numbered 10, after V lost 6 bases and J lost 0 bases. The CDR3 totals 16 residues. CDR3 DNA: TGTGCCAGTAGACAAGACAGGGTTCTCATGAACACTGAAGCTTTCTTT. As protein: CASRQDRVLMNTEAFF.

The chain has TRBV4-1 and TRBJ1-1; 9 bases fit TRBD1. The junction had 8 bases not matched to a gene; V was cut back by 1 base and J by 5 bases. The CDR3 has 16 amino acids. Germline V gene lookup returns CDR1 MGHRA and CDR2 YSYEKL. CDR3: CASSQGTGERRTEAFF. CDR3 DNA sequence: TGCGCCAGCAGCCAAGGGACAGGGGAGAGAAGGACTGAAGCTTTCTTT.

There are a few counts of this clone. This chain uses TRBV7-2 with TRBJ2-3; a weak D match, TRBD2 (5 bases). The CDR3 contains 16 residues. The V gene's germline CDR1 is SGHTA and CDR2 FQGNSA. The V and J ends lost 3 bases and 5 bases respectively, with 18 bases between them. The DNA of the CDR3 is TGTGCCAGCAGCTTCTTAAGTGCGGGCCGGGGAGATACGCAGTATTTT. Protein product: CASSFLSAGRGDTQYF.

The rearrangement joins TRBV19 to TRBJ1-1, with a tentative D call TRBD1 (5 bases). Trimming shortened V by 2 bases and J by 7 bases, and 11 bases separated the two germline ends. Germline-derived CDR1 and CDR2 are LNHDA and SQIVND (reference sequence). This CDR3 is 13 amino acids long. In nucleotides, the CDR3 is TGTGCCAGTAGTATATTAGGGGCTGGTGAAGCTTTCTTT. It yields the protein CASSILGAGEAFF.

The chain carries TRBV5-1 and TRBJ1-2; 10 bases are shared with TRBD1. Germline-derived CDR1 and CDR2 are SGHRS and YFSETQ. The CDR3 consists of 15 residues. V shed 0 bases and J 8 bases; nucleotides not matched to a gene: 7. CDR3 in DNA: TGCGCCAGCAGCTTGGTGACAGGGGGCGAATACGGCTACACCTTC. Translation: CASSLVTGGEYGYTF. Filled out from reference TRBV5-1 and TRBJ1-2, the complete variable domain reads KAGVTQTPRYLIKTRGQQVTLSCSPISGHRSVSWYQQTPGQGLQFLFEYFSETQRNKGNFPGRFSGRQFSNSRSEMNVSTLELGDSALYLCASSLVTGGEYGYTFGSGTRLTVV.

The chain joins TRBV10-3 to TRBJ2-6; D might be TRBD1 (5 bases). CDR3 length: 15 residues. Trimming cost V 6 bases and J 3 bases, with 12 bases left between them. CDR1 and CDR2 (germline): ENHRY, SYGVKD. The CDR3 reads CAIRAGNGGANVLTF. The CDR3 nucleotides read TGTGCCATCAGGGCAGGGAATGGTGGGGCCAACGTCCTGACTTTC.

The V call is TRBV7-2, the J call TRBJ1-2, with D uncertain. This CDR3 has 11 amino acids. Germline loops: CDR1 SGHTA, CDR2 FQGNSA. V shed 8 bases and J shed 8 bases, with 12 bases lying between them. CDR3: CASSQVRGYTF. The CDR3 DNA is TGTGCCAGCTCCCAGGTTAGGGGCTACACCTTC.

The rearrangement joins TRBV7-9 to TRBJ2-6; D unresolved. Germline assignment: CDR1 SEHNR and CDR2 FQNEAQ (reference sequence). CDR3 length: 14 residues. The germline V and J ends were trimmed by 6 bases and 0 bases, with 6 bases remaining between them. The CDR3 sequence is CASRTSSGANVLTF. In DNA, the CDR3 is TGTGCCAGCAGGACAAGCTCTGGGGCCAACGTCCTGACTTTC.

This chain links TRBV18 with TRBJ1-5; weak D call: TRBD1 (6 bases). This CDR3 contains 14 residues. V was clipped by 3 bases and J by 3 bases, with 9 bases between them. Germline V gives CDR1 KGHSH, CDR2 LQKENI. CDR3 protein: CASSPTGPNQPQHF. The CDR3 DNA follows: TGTGCCAGCTCACCGACAGGCCCCAATCAGCCCCAGCATTTT.